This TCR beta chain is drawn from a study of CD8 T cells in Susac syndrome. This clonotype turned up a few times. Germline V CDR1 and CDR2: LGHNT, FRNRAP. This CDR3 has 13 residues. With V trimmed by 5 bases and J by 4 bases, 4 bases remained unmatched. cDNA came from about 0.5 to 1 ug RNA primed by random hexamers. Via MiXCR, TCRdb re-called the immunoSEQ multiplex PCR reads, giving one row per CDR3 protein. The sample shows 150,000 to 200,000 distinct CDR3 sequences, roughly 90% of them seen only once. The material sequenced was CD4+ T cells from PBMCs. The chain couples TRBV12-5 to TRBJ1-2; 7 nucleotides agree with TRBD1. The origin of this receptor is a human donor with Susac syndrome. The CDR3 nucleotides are TGTGCTAGTGGTCCGGGACAGCTCTATGGCTACACCTTC. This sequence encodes CASGPGQLYGYTF.